The sequence of this TCR beta chain was determined in a study of T cell responses to AZD1222 COVID-19 vaccine. The study's findings and limits: Following two doses of AZD1222, Spike-specific TCR breadth and depth rose. Regions 160-218 and 743-854 dominated among vaccine-associated CD4 TCRs spanning spike. Repertoires were collected only later (after the peak T cell response had occurred).

Note on this clone: Its specificity is not known.

Germline V gene data show CDR1 as SGHNT and CDR2 as YYREEE (reference sequence). The trim removed 4 bases at V and 4 bases at J, leaving 11 bases unmatched. The CDR3 has 16 amino acids. Data came from immunoSEQ multiplex PCR; TCRdb stores just in-frame clones and leaves some out. Of 130,000 to 150,000 clones in the sample, approximately 92% were seen once. This specimen consisted of peripheral blood, obtained on day 0 of AZD1222 vaccination. The V gene is TRBV5-4, the J gene TRBJ2-1; 7 bases match TRBD2. The TCR was taken from an adult in good health. The CDR3 sequence: CASSQQRGAGYNEQFF. The CDR3 DNA follows: TGTGCCAGCAGCCAGCAGCGGGGTGCGGGTTACAATGAGCAGTTCTTC.